This TCR beta chain comes out of a study of T-cell memory formation after mild COVID-19. The ends lost 6 bases at V and 8 bases at J; junction bases unmatched: 9. The CDR3 is 13 residues long. TCRdb reprocessed the 5' RACE reads with MiXCR, giving one entry per CDR3 protein. The sample lists about 140,000 distinct CDR3 sequences, around 14% seen once, with about 27% in the top ten. Sequenced sample: PBMCs or a T cell subset sorted from them (not recorded which). This clonotype was sampled from an adult woman who had mild COVID-19 (a few samples of this study predate the infection). Cell type and time point are not known. The J gene is TRBJ1-2, the V gene TRBV12-3 or TRBV12-4; 7 bases line up with TRBD1. CDR3 DNA: TGTGCCAGCAGCCCCGCGACAGGGAAGGGCTACACCTTC. Translated, it gives CASSPATGKGYTF.